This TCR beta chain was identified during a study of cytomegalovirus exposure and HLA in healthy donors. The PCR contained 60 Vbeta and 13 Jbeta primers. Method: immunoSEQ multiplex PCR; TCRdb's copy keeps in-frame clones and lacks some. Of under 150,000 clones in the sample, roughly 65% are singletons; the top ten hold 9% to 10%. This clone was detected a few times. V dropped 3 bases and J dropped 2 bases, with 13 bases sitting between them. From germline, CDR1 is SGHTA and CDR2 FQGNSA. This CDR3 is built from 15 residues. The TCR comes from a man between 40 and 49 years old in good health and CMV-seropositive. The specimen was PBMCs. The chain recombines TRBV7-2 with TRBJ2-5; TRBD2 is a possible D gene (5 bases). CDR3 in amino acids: CASSLVASPQETQYF. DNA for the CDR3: TGTGCCAGCAGCTTGGTGGCTAGCCCACAAGAGACCCAGTACTTC.